These 2 T cell receptor beta chains were all obtained from the same sample, sequenced in a study of T cell changes during pregnancy in multiple sclerosis. Assay: immunoSEQ multiplex PCR; the TCRdb copy retains only in-frame clones and omits some. The data hold over 60,000 clones, with 91% observed a single time. This material consisted of peripheral blood, taken in the third trimester of pregnancy. Receptors were obtained from a female donor in good health, enrolled as a control in a pregnancy study.

J is TRBJ1-6 and V is TRBV6-5; 7 bases match TRBD1. V dropped 2 bases and J dropped 8; count of bases not matched to a gene: 3. Germline V CDR1 and CDR2: MNHEY, SVGAGI. There are 14 residues in the CDR3. This chain's CDR3 is CASSYGQEDSPLHF. CDR3 nucleotide sequence: TGTGCCAGCAGTTACGGACAGGAAGATTCACCCCTCCACTTT.

This chain joins TRBV7-9 and TRBJ2-1; 13 positions match TRBD2. CDR1 is SEHNR and CDR2 is FQNEAQ in the germline V gene (reference sequence). The CDR3 is made up of 17 amino acids. Trimming at V came to 0 bases and at J to 4 bases, leaving 3 bases not matched to a gene. DNA of the CDR3: TGTGCCAGCAGCTTAGCGCGGGGACTAGCGGGGTACAATGAGCAGTTCTTC. Its protein is CASSLARGLAGYNEQFF.